The 28 T cell receptor beta chains presented below share a single source sample, sequenced in a study of blood T cell repertoires in COVID-19 (TCRdb year 2020). The library relied on the immunoSEQ multiplex PCR assay. TCRdb took over this immuneACCESS table, retaining in-frame rearrangements with V and J assigned. Such tables are incomplete; in checked studies, under half of the missing clones stem from an unresolved V gene, and the remainder is unexplained. This sample lists 250,000 to 300,000 clones; less than 90% were detected once. The ten most abundant clones make up about 12% of the sample. Sequencing input: peripheral blood. These receptors were collected from a woman aged 25 to 39 with COVID-19, enrolled during active disease.

This rearrangement joins TRBV4-1 to TRBJ1-6; the D is unclear. Germline loops: CDR1 MGHRA, CDR2 YSYEKL. The CDR3 has 17 residues. The V and J ends lost 5 bases and 5 bases respectively, with 19 bases between them. The CDR3 nucleotides read TGCGCCAGCAGCTCGACTAGGGAGAGGCAGGATAATTCACCCCTCCACTTT. This encodes CASSSTRERQDNSPLHF.

The chain joins TRBV5-1 to TRBJ2-1; 15 bases are shared with TRBD2. Germline assignment: CDR1 SGHRS and CDR2 YFSETQ. The CDR3 has 19 residues. The V gene end was trimmed by 4 bases and the J gene end by 0 bases; junction bases not matched to a gene: 8. The DNA for the CDR3 is TGCGCCAGCAGCCGGTTAGGGACTAGCGGGGGGTTCTCCTACAATGAGCAGTTCTTC. Amino acids: CASSRLGTSGGFSYNEQFF.

The chain combines TRBV2 with TRBJ2-3, with TRBD1 matching over 7 bases. V dropped 5 bases and J dropped 0; count of bases not matched to a gene: 8. Germline V gives CDR1 SNHLY, CDR2 FYNNEI. The CDR3 sequence is 16 residues long. This chain's CDR3 is CASSPRDSPSTDTQYF. In nucleotides, the CDR3 is TGTGCCAGCAGTCCCCGGGACAGCCCTAGCACAGATACGCAGTATTTT. Full variable domain (outside the CDR3, taken from reference TRBV2 and TRBJ2-3): EPEVTQTPSHQVTQMGQEVILRCVPISNHLYFYWYRQILGQKVEFLVSFYNNEISEKSEIFDDQFSVERPDGSNFTLKIRSTKLEDSAMYFCASSPRDSPSTDTQYFGPGTRLTVL.

Details on this clone: Distinct nucleotide sequences in the sample also encode this CDR3. This chain connects TRBV7-2 to TRBJ2-5, with 7 nucleotides matching TRBD2. J lost 5 bases, V lost 1 base, and 4 bases had no gene match. CDR3 length equals 14 residues. CDR1 and CDR2 (germline): SGHTA, FQGNSA. Written as DNA, the CDR3 is TGTGCCAGCAGCTTAGGATCCGGGGGGGAGACCCAGTACTTC. Amino acids: CASSLGSGGETQYF.

The CDR3 bases are TGCAGCGTTGGACTAGCGGGGAGTACCTACAATGAGCAGTTCTTC. Protein product: CSVGLAGSTYNEQFF. The chain has TRBV29-1 and TRBJ2-1, with 11 positions matching TRBD2. The CDR3 length is 15 residues. Germline CDR1 is SQVTM and CDR2 is ANQGSEA. Trimming removed 4 bases from V and 2 bases from J; junction bases left unmatched: 4.

This clone came up a few times. The chain couples TRBV19 to TRBJ1-5; 7 bases agree with TRBD1. The CDR3 spans 14 residues. The J segment lost 7 bases and the V segment lost 7 bases, leaving 10 bases of the junction unmatched. Germline V lookup: CDR1 LNHDA, CDR2 SQIVND (reference sequence). CDR3 sequence reads: CASKTTGAEQPQHF. DNA of the CDR3: TGTGCCAGTAAAACTACAGGGGCGGAACAGCCCCAGCATTTT. Drawing the rest from reference TRBV19 and TRBJ1-5, the complete variable domain is DGGITQSPKYLFRKEGQNVTLSCEQNLNHDAMYWYRQDPGQGLRLIYYSQIVNDFQKGDIAEGYSVSREKKESFPLTVTSAQKNPTAFYLCASKTTGAEQPQHFGDGTRLSIL.

The rearrangement joins TRBV6-5 to TRBJ1-1, with 7 bases fitting TRBD1. This CDR3 spans 15 amino acids. Germline assignment: CDR1 MNHEY and CDR2 SVGAGI. J gave up 3 bases and V 6 bases, and 10 bases lay outside the gene matches. The CDR3 is CASSRGWREYTEAFF. The CDR3 nucleotides are TGTGCCAGCAGCAGGGGGTGGAGAGAGTACACTGAAGCTTTCTTT.

The CDR3 sequence is CASSTRTGAGELFF. The CDR3 region has the DNA TGTGCCAGCAGTACTAGGACAGGCGCCGGGGAGCTGTTTTTT. This chain links TRBV28 with TRBJ2-2; 7 nucleotides match TRBD1. Trimming at V came to 5 bases and at J to 6 bases, leaving 6 bases not matched to a gene. CDR3 length equals 14 residues. Germline V gene data show CDR1 as MDHEN and CDR2 as SYDVKM.

The chain employs TRBV11-2 and TRBJ2-5, with TRBD1 identical over 9 bases. Trimming at V came to 5 bases and at J to 0 bases, leaving 7 bases not matched to a gene. Germline V lookup: CDR1 SGHAT, CDR2 FQNNGV. CDR3 size: 16 residues. Here the CDR3 DNA reads TGTGCCAGCAGCACCGGGACAGGGCATTACCAAGAGACCCAGTACTTC. It is translated as CASSTGTGHYQETQYF.

The CDR3 coding sequence is TGTGCCAGCAGCCGGCAGACAGGGGGTCGGGTCCCCGGGGAGCTGTTTTTT. It specifies CASSRQTGGRVPGELFF. This chain joins TRBV3-1 (or the pseudogene TRBV3-2) and TRBJ2-2; 9 bases fit TRBD1. The trim removed 4 bases at V and 6 bases at J, leaving 12 bases unmatched. CDR3 length equals 17 residues. Germline V lookup: CDR1 LGHDT, CDR2 YNNKEL (reference sequence).

The V gene is TRBV6-5, the J gene TRBJ2-7; 12 nucleotides agree with TRBD1. Per the germline V gene, CDR1 is MNHEY and CDR2 is SVGAGI. This CDR3 has 14 residues. J lost 6 bases, V lost 2 bases, and 2 bases had no gene match. The DNA for the CDR3 is TGTGCCAGCAGTTACGGGACAGGGGGCCCCGAGCAGTACTTC. This codes for CASSYGTGGPEQYF.

This chain uses TRBV6-2 or TRBV6-3 with TRBJ2-3; 7 bases line up with TRBD2. V shed 4 bases and J 7 bases; nucleotides not matched to a gene: 11. The CDR3 loop spans 15 amino acids. The V gene's germline CDR1 is MNHEY and CDR2 SVGEGT. The CDR3 sequence: CASSSISGDRYTQYF. CDR3 DNA sequence: TGTGCCAGCAGTTCCATCAGCGGGGATAGGTATACGCAGTATTTT.

The V gene is TRBV10-3, the J gene TRBJ1-5, with 8 positions matching TRBD1. This CDR3 is built from 17 residues. Germline V gene data show CDR1 as ENHRY and CDR2 as SYGVKD. V shed 2 bases, J shed 0 bases, and the junction held 6 bases outside the gene matches. The CDR3 spells CAISEDRGDPSNQPQHF. For the CDR3, the DNA is TGTGCCATCAGTGAGGACAGGGGAGATCCTAGCAATCAGCCCCAGCATTTT.

This clone was seen only a few times. V gene TRBV27 combines with J gene TRBJ2-7, with 8 bases that match TRBD1. Germline V gene lookup returns CDR1 MNHEY and CDR2 SMNVEV (reference sequence). V was pared by 6 bases and J by 2 bases, with 12 bases of the junction left unmatched. This CDR3 spans 16 amino acids. CDR3 sequence (DNA): TGTGCCAGCAGCCCTTGGCGCCAGACAGGGGCCTACGAGCAGTACTTC. The encoded protein is CASSPWRQTGAYEQYF.

In this sample, this clone turned up a few times. The chain couples TRBV7-9 to TRBJ1-3, with D maybe TRBD1 (6 bases). CDR1 is SEHNR and CDR2 is FQNEAQ in the germline V gene (reference sequence). V was cut by 8 bases and J by 0 bases, with 14 bases left in between. This CDR3 has 15 residues. As DNA, the CDR3 is TGTGCCAGCTCGACAGGAGGATTCTCTGGAAACACCATATATTTT. This sequence encodes CASSTGGFSGNTIYF.

This chain joins TRBV5-1 and TRBJ1-2; TRBD1 agrees at 11 bases. The junction had 6 bases not matched to a gene; V was cut back by 10 bases and J by 4 bases. CDR3 length: 13 residues. In germline, CDR1 is SGHRS, CDR2 YFSETQ. The CDR3 loop is CASRTGGFYGYTF. The CDR3 region has the DNA TGCGCCTCCCGGACAGGGGGCTTCTATGGCTACACCTTC.

The J gene is TRBJ1-1, the V gene TRBV5-1, with D tentatively TRBD1 (5 bases). Between the trimmed V and J ends, which lost 4 bases and 4 bases, there was a span of 20 bases. The germline V gene encodes CDR1 SGHRS and CDR2 YFSETQ. The CDR3 has 16 amino acids. Here the CDR3 reads CASSGAAATPSTEAFF. The CDR3 nucleotides are TGCGCCAGCAGCGGGGCTGCGGCGACCCCGAGCACTGAAGCTTTCTTT.

This rearrangement joins TRBV7-9 to TRBJ2-7, with 11 bases matching TRBD2. The CDR3 totals 15 residues. From germline, CDR1 is SEHNR and CDR2 FQNEAQ (reference sequence). Trimming cost V 4 bases and J 6 bases; bases outside gene matches: 8. CDR3 DNA sequence: TGTGCCAGCAGCTACCGACTAGCGGGGATCCCCGAGCAGTACTTC. Translating it yields CASSYRLAGIPEQYF. The full variable domain, in which reference TRBV7-9 and TRBJ2-7 provide the parts outside the CDR3, is DTGVSQNPRHKITKRGQNVTFRCDPISEHNRLYWYRQTLGQGPEFLTYFQNEAQLEKSRLLSDRFSAERPKGSFSTLEIQRTEQGDSAMYLCASSYRLAGIPEQYFGPGTRLTVT.

The rearrangement links TRBV19 to TRBJ2-2; TRBD1 agrees at 9 bases. CDR1 is LNHDA, CDR2 SQIVND, per germline (reference sequence). The CDR3 is 16 amino acids. The V gene end was trimmed by 6 bases and the J gene end by 6 bases; junction bases not matched to a gene: 11. The CDR3 DNA is TGTGCCAGTAGATACCCCGACAGGGGGGAGGCCGGGGAGCTGTTTTTT. It specifies CASRYPDRGEAGELFF.

V is TRBV12-5 and J is TRBJ1-1; TRBD1 matches at 7 bases. The CDR3 is made up of 13 amino acids. Germline CDR1 reads LGHNT; CDR2 reads FRNRAP. CDR3 coding DNA: TGTGCCGCCACGGGACAGCTGAACACTGAAGCTTTCTTT. Its translation is CAATGQLNTEAFF.

The V gene is TRBV10-3, the J gene TRBJ2-7, with D possibly being TRBD2 (5 bases). The CDR3 has 16 amino acids. Germline loops: CDR1 ENHRY, CDR2 SYGVKD. V dropped 2 bases and J dropped 2 bases, with 16 bases sitting between them. The CDR3 DNA follows: TGTGCCATCAGTGAGCCACGAAGGCGGGTTGCCTACGAGCAGTACTTC. It is translated as CAISEPRRRVAYEQYF.

The sample holds one count of this clone. This sequence joins TRBV28 and TRBJ1-4, with 10 positions matching TRBD1. From germline, CDR1 is MDHEN and CDR2 SYDVKM. Unmatched junction bases numbered 13, after V lost 5 bases and J lost 7 bases. This CDR3 is built from 17 residues. This chain's CDR3 is CASSPRQGAVRGEKLFF. The CDR3 DNA is TGTGCCAGCAGTCCCCGACAGGGGGCGGTCCGGGGTGAAAAACTGTTTTTT. Full variable domain (missing parts from reference TRBV28 and TRBJ1-4): DVKVTQSSRYLVKRTGEKVFLECVQDMDHENMFWYRQDPGLGLRLIYFSYDVKMKEKGDIPEGYSVSREKKERFSLILESASTNQTSMYLCASSPRQGAVRGEKLFFGSGTQLSVL.

The chain joins TRBV11-2 to TRBJ1-2, with D possibly TRBD1 on 6 matching bases. There are 15 residues in the CDR3. The germline gives CDR1 SGHAT, CDR2 FQNNGV. Trimming took off 4 bases at V and 4 bases at J, with 16 bases between the two ends. The CDR3 DNA reads as TGTGCCAGCAGCTACCAACAGGGTTTCAGCTATGGCTACACCTTC. This sequence encodes CASSYQQGFSYGYTF.

CDR3 loop: CASSQQGGGNQPQHF. CDR3 bases: TGTGCCAGCAGTCAACAGGGCGGCGGCAATCAGCCCCAGCATTTT. The chain employs TRBV5-6 and TRBJ1-5; a possible D gene is TRBD1 (6 bases). Trimming removed 5 bases at V and 2 bases at J, with 14 bases between. Per germline, CDR1 SGHDT and CDR2 YYEEEE. The CDR3 contains 15 residues. The full variable domain, rest sourced from reference TRBV5-6 and TRBJ1-5, is DAGVTQSPTHLIKTRGQQVTLRCSPKSGHDTVSWYQQALGQGPQFIFQYYEEEERQRGNFPDRFSGHQFPNYSSELNVNALLLGDSALYLCASSQQGGGNQPQHFGDGTRLSIL.

J is TRBJ2-2 and V is TRBV24-1; D call uncertain. V was shortened by 7 bases and J by 0 bases, with 5 bases between the two germline ends. CDR3 length equals 13 residues. Germline assignment: CDR1 KGHDR and CDR2 SFDVKD. CDR3 residues: CATSQTNTGELFF. CDR3 in DNA: TGTGCCACCAGCCAAACGAACACCGGGGAGCTGTTTTTT.

V gene TRBV9 combines with J gene TRBJ1-2; D may be TRBD1 (5 bases). Trimming cost V 0 bases and J 5 bases, with 11 bases left between them. The CDR3 sequence is 14 residues long. Germline V gene data show CDR1 as SGDLS and CDR2 as YYNGEE. The CDR3 reads CASSVAEGTYGYTF. CDR3 DNA sequence: TGTGCCAGCAGCGTAGCTGAAGGGACTTATGGCTACACCTTC.

This chain links TRBV18 with TRBJ1-1, with 7 bases identical to TRBD1. Germline loops: CDR1 KGHSH, CDR2 LQKENI. After removal of 4 bases from V and 1 base from J, the junction contained 3 bases not matched to a gene. The CDR3 is 14 residues long. This CDR3 is CASSRQGQNTEAFF. DNA of the CDR3: TGTGCCAGCTCACGACAGGGACAGAACACTGAAGCTTTCTTT.

V gene TRBV6-5 combines with J gene TRBJ1-2, with 7 nucleotides matching TRBD1. CDR1 MNHEY and CDR2 SVGAGI come from the germline V gene. Trimming at V came to 6 bases and at J to 4 bases, leaving 8 bases not matched to a gene. This CDR3 has 14 amino acids. This CDR3 is CASRKPGTAYGYTF. The CDR3 DNA reads TGTGCCAGCAGAAAACCCGGGACAGCCTATGGCTACACCTTC.